A single sample gave rise to the 11 T cell receptor beta chains below, sequenced in a study of T-cell reconstitution after alpha-beta-depleted transplantation in children. Researchers prepared the TCRbeta library using unique molecular identifiers, the study reports. TCRdb used MiXCR to reprocess the PCR reads, holding one entry per CDR3 protein. The sample lists about a million distinct CDR3 sequences, roughly 29% occurring once. The sequenced sample was PBMCs, mostly from graft donor cells, obtained 360 days after TCRalphabeta/CD19-depleted stem cell transplant. The receptors come from a boy under two years old who had a stem cell transplant for SCID, so the T cells may come from the graft donor.

This rearrangement joins TRBV7-9 to TRBJ2-2; the match to TRBD2 covers 9 bases. CDR1 is SEHNR and CDR2 is FQNEAQ in the germline V gene (reference sequence). V lost 5 bases and J lost 3; bases outside the gene matches: 7. The CDR3 contains 16 residues. The CDR3 sequence: CASSTALAGYTGELFF. The CDR3 DNA reads TGTGCCAGCAGCACAGCCCTAGCGGGGTACACCGGGGAGCTGTTTTTT.

The V gene is TRBV9, the J gene TRBJ2-1; 7 nucleotides align to TRBD1. The CDR3 length is 15 residues. V lost 0 bases to trimming and J lost 7 bases; unmatched junction nucleotides: 7. Germline V gene sequence: CDR1 SGDLS, CDR2 YYNGEE. CDR3 amino acids: CASSVEAGQENEQFF. The CDR3 DNA is TGTGCCAGCAGCGTAGAAGCTGGACAGGAGAATGAGCAGTTCTTC.

The chain carries TRBV12-3 or TRBV12-4 and TRBJ1-4; D unresolved. V was pared by 5 bases and J by 0 bases, with 13 bases between. CDR3 size: 16 residues. The CDR3 is CASSGDKIATNEKLFF. The CDR3 DNA is TGTGCCAGCAGTGGAGACAAGATAGCAACTAATGAAAAACTGTTTTTT.

Only a few counts were recorded for this clonotype. V usage is TRBV12-3 or TRBV12-4 and J usage is TRBJ2-5; 7 nucleotides agree with TRBD1. The trim removed 5 bases at V and 5 bases at J, leaving 11 bases unmatched. This CDR3 has 15 amino acids. CDR3 DNA: TGTGCCAGCAGTACAGGGGAATTGGTGTCCGAGACCCAGTACTTC. Amino acid sequence: CASSTGELVSETQYF.

This clonotype has a count of ten or more. The genes are TRBV12-3 or TRBV12-4 and TRBJ2-3; TRBD2 matches at 11 bases. V shed 4 bases and J 5 bases; nucleotides not matched to a gene: 8. This CDR3 is built from 16 residues. CDR3 in DNA: TGTGCCAGCAGTTCTAGACTAGCGGGGCGAGGAGATACGCAGTATTTT. It specifies CASSSRLAGRGDTQYF.

The V gene is TRBV4-1, the J gene TRBJ2-2, with TRBD1 as a possible D gene (6 bases). Germline V gene lookup returns CDR1 MGHRA and CDR2 YSYEKL. CDR3 length equals 22 residues. V dropped 2 bases and J dropped 3 bases, with 31 bases sitting between them. For the CDR3, the DNA is TGCGCCAGCAGCCAATTACCAGCCAGGGGCTTTTCGGGTTGGGTCGACACCGGGGAGCTGTTTTTT. Translation: CASSQLPARGFSGWVDTGELFF.

This clonotype was observed many times. The chain has TRBV12-3 or TRBV12-4 and TRBJ1-2; D not resolved. With 5 bases removed from V and 2 bases from J, the gap between germline ends came to 9 bases. The CDR3 has 13 amino acids. CDR3: CASSPGLNYGYTF. The CDR3 DNA reads TGTGCCAGCAGTCCTGGGTTGAACTATGGCTACACCTTC.

This clonotype was counted once. This CDR3 reads CASSQEFMVPSYQPQHF. Written as DNA, the CDR3 is TGCGCCAGCAGCCAAGAGTTTATGGTGCCATCTTATCAGCCCCAGCATTTT. The chain couples TRBV4-1 to TRBJ1-5, with no clear D. V was cut by 0 bases and J by 5 bases, with 17 bases left in between. The V gene's germline CDR1 is MGHRA and CDR2 YSYEKL. The CDR3 loop spans 17 amino acids.

This clonotype was found many times. The chain couples TRBV7-8 to TRBJ2-7; D is uncertain. Trimming cost V 5 bases and J 4 bases, with 9 bases left between them. The CDR3 length is 12 residues. CDR1 is SGHVS, CDR2 FQNEAQ, per germline. The CDR3 protein is CASSPRVYEQYF. The CDR3 nucleotides read TGTGCCAGCAGCCCCAGAGTTTACGAGCAGTACTTC.

The chain combines TRBV12-3 or TRBV12-4 with TRBJ1-2; no clear D. This CDR3 has 13 amino acids. V dropped 8 bases and J dropped 0 bases, with 10 bases sitting between them. The CDR3 DNA reads as TGTGCCAGCCAGAGAGGGCCTAACTATGGCTACACCTTC. Translated: CASQRGPNYGYTF.

V and J are TRBV7-2 and TRBJ2-3; D is possibly TRBD2 (6 bases). V lost 3 bases, J lost 2 bases, and 9 bases lay in between. CDR3 length: 14 amino acids. Germline CDR1 SGHTA, CDR2 FQGNSA. In DNA form, the CDR3 reads TGTGCCAGCAGCTTTAGGAGGGACACAGATACGCAGTATTTT. This codes for CASSFRRDTDTQYF.